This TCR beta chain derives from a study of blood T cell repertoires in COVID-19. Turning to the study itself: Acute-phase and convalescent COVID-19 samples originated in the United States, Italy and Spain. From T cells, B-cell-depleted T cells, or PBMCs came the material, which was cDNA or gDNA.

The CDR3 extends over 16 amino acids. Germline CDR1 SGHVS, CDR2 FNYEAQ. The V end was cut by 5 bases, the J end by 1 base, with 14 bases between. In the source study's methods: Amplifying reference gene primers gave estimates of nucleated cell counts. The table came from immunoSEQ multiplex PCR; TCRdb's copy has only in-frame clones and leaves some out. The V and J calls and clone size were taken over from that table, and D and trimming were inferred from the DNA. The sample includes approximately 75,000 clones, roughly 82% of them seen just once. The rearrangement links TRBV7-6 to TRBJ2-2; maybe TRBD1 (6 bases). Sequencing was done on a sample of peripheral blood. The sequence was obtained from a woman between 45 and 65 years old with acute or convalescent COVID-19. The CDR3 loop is CASSGWGRGNTGELFF. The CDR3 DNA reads TGTGCCAGCAGCGGATGGGGGCGCGGGAACACCGGGGAGCTGTTTTTT.